Listed below are T cell receptor beta chains from one sample, sequenced in a study of OX40 agonist ivuxolimab in advanced cancers. Generated by immunoSEQ multiplex PCR, the TCRdb table keeps only in-frame clones and is missing some. The sample records 100,000 to 150,000 clones, around 95% being singletons. The input for sequencing was CD4+ or CD8+ T cells sorted from blood, taken in a trial of the OX40 agonist ivuxolimab. The receptors come from an adult with an advanced solid tumor such as melanoma, head and neck, liver or kidney cancer. Both conserved end residues are part of each CDR3. The D gene is left open where the match is weak. The size of a clone is reported for some rows only, either as once, few or many, or as a class for expanded clones.

D: TRBD1; J: TRBJ1-2; V: TRBV5-1; size: -; CDR3: CASSFRDRPSGGYTF; DNA: TGCGCCAGCAGCTTCCGGGACAGACCTTCGGGAGGCTACACCTTC
D: TRBD1; J: TRBJ1-5; V: TRBV6-1; size: -; CDR3: CASSETFGQASGNQPQHF; DNA: TGTGCCAGCAGTGAAACCTTCGGACAGGCGAGTGGCAATCAGCCCCAGCATTTT
D: -; J: TRBJ1-1; V: TRBV9; size: -; CDR3: CASSQGPNTEAFF; DNA: TGTGCCAGCAGCCAAGGCCCAAACACTGAAGCTTTCTTT
D: TRBD1; J: TRBJ2-5; V: TRBV5-1; size: -; CDR3: CASKWSGGQETQYF; DNA: TGCGCCAGTAAGTGGTCAGGGGGCCAAGAGACCCAGTACTTC
D: TRBD2; J: TRBJ2-2; V: TRBV7-8; size: -; CDR3: CASTPRTSSLGELFF; DNA: TGTGCCAGCACCCCACGGACTAGCAGTTTAGGGGAGCTGTTTTTT
D: -; J: TRBJ2-7; V: TRBV7-9; size: -; CDR3: CASSPRALEQYF; DNA: TGTGCCAGCAGCCCCCGGGCACTCGAGCAGTACTTC
D: -; J: TRBJ2-7; V: TRBV6-1; size: -; CDR3: CASSSSGPTYEQYF; DNA: TGTGCCAGCAGTTCTTCCGGGCCTACCTACGAGCAGTACTTC
D: TRBD1; J: TRBJ1-3; V: TRBV6-1; size: -; CDR3: CASRTGDRSGNTIYF; DNA: TGTGCCAGCAGAACAGGGGACAGGTCGGGAAACACCATATATTTT
D: -; J: TRBJ2-1; V: TRBV5-1; size: -; CDR3: CASSSRGTSSYNEQFF; DNA: TGCGCCAGCAGCTCCCGTGGTACGAGCTCCTACAATGAGCAGTTCTTC
D: TRBD2; J: TRBJ2-2; V: TRBV5-1; size: -; CDR3: CASSLGLAGHTGELFF; DNA: TGCGCCAGCAGCTTGGGTCTAGCGGGGCACACCGGGGAGCTGTTTTTT
D: TRBD1; J: TRBJ2-1; V: TRBV28; size: -; CDR3: CASRTGQVTYNEQFF; DNA: TGTGCCAGCAGAACGGGACAGGTGACCTACAATGAGCAGTTCTTC
D: TRBD1; J: TRBJ2-3; V: TRBV6-6; size: -; CDR3: CASTWGQGPDTQYF; DNA: TGTGCCAGCACATGGGGACAGGGGCCAGATACGCAGTATTTT
D: TRBD1; J: TRBJ1-6; V: TRBV19; size: few; CDR3: CASRLGTGDYRWPLHF; DNA: TGTGCCAGTAGACTCGGGACAGGGGACTACCGATGGCCCCTCCACTTT
D: -; J: TRBJ1-2; V: TRBV5-8; size: -; CDR3: CASSLKVASYGYTF; DNA: TGTGCCAGCAGCCTCAAGGTGGCATCCTATGGCTACACCTTC
D: -; J: TRBJ2-2; V: TRBV10-1; size: -; CDR3: CASRKGGETGELFF; DNA: TGCGCCAGCAGAAAAGGAGGGGAGACCGGGGAGCTGTTTTTT
D: -; J: TRBJ1-6; V: TRBV30; size: -; CDR3: CAWRWGGQSSYNSPLHF; DNA: TGTGCCTGGAGGTGGGGGGGTCAGAGCTCCTATAATTCACCCCTCCACTTT
D: TRBD2; J: TRBJ2-3; V: TRBV7-3; size: once; CDR3: CASSLKTSGLKSTDTQYF; DNA: TGTGCCAGCAGCTTAAAGACTAGCGGTCTAAAAAGCACAGATACGCAGTATTTT
D: -; J: TRBJ2-7; V: TRBV6-5; size: once; CDR3: CASHRGRAPSVQYF; DNA: TGTGCCAGCCACCGGGGCAGGGCCCCTTCGGTGCAGTACTTC
D: -; J: TRBJ2-3; V: TRBV6-5; size: -; CDR3: CASRRTISGADTQYF; DNA: TGTGCCAGCAGGAGGACCATTTCTGGCGCAGATACGCAGTATTTT
D: -; J: TRBJ1-5; V: TRBV18; size: -; CDR3: CASSPAGRNQPQHF; DNA: TGTGCCAGCTCACCGGCTGGTCGTAATCAGCCCCAGCATTTT
D: -; J: TRBJ2-5; V: TRBV7-9; size: once; CDR3: CASSLEGEETQYF; DNA: TGTGCCAGCAGCTTAGAAGGGGAGGAGACCCAGTACTTC
D: TRBD2; J: TRBJ2-1; V: TRBV6-1; size: -; CDR3: CASSRLATDEQFF; DNA: TGTGCCAGCAGTCGACTAGCGACCGATGAGCAGTTCTTC
D: -; J: TRBJ2-7; V: TRBV29-1; size: -; CDR3: CSVVRQGWDEQYF; DNA: TGCAGCGTTGTTAGGCAGGGTTGGGACGAGCAGTACTTC
D: -; J: TRBJ1-1; V: TRBV18; size: -; CDR3: CASSTRGPNTEAFF; DNA: TGTGCCAGCTCCACCCGGGGGCCTAACACTGAAGCTTTCTTT
D: -; J: TRBJ1-3; V: TRBV19; size: -; CDR3: CASTQGVGNTIYF; DNA: TGTGCCAGTACCCAGGGAGTAGGAAACACCATATATTTT
D: -; J: TRBJ2-7; V: TRBV9; size: -; CDR3: CASSVGGTYEQYF; DNA: TGTGCCAGCAGCGTCGGCGGGACCTACGAGCAGTACTTC
D: -; J: TRBJ1-1; V: TRBV4-1; size: -; CDR3: CASSQVARMNTEAFF; DNA: TGCGCCAGCAGCCAAGTTGCCAGAATGAACACTGAAGCTTTCTTT
D: -; J: TRBJ2-2; V: TRBV5-1; size: -; CDR3: CASSPDGGNTGELFF; DNA: TGCGCCAGCAGCCCCGACGGGGGTAACACCGGGGAGCTGTTTTTT
D: -; J: TRBJ1-4; V: TRBV29-1; size: -; CDR3: CSVRQSPATNEKLFF; DNA: TGCAGCGTTCGACAGTCCCCTGCAACTAATGAAAAACTGTTTTTT
D: TRBD1; J: TRBJ2-7; V: TRBV13; size: -; CDR3: CASSRGQSSTYEQYF; DNA: TGTGCCAGCAGCCGGGGACAGTCGTCGACCTACGAGCAGTACTTC
D: -; J: TRBJ1-6; V: TRBV5-4; size: -; CDR3: CASSLAGLNSPLHF; DNA: TGTGCCAGCAGCTTAGCGGGACTTAATTCACCCCTCCACTTT
D: -; J: TRBJ1-1; V: TRBV11-2; size: -; CDR3: CASSPSLNTEAFF; DNA: TGTGCCAGCAGTCCATCTTTGAACACTGAAGCTTTCTTT
D: -; J: TRBJ2-1; V: TRBV2; size: once; CDR3: CASTAYNEQFF; DNA: TGTGCCAGCACCGCCTACAATGAGCAGTTCTTC
D: -; J: TRBJ2-7; V: TRBV5-1; size: -; CDR3: CASKLDSYYEQYF; DNA: TGCGCCAGCAAGTTAGACAGTTACTACGAGCAGTACTTC
D: -; J: TRBJ2-3; V: TRBV11-3; size: once; CDR3: CASSLTGRDTQYF; DNA: TGTGCCAGCAGCTTGACAGGAAGAGATACGCAGTATTTT
D: TRBD1; J: TRBJ2-5; V: TRBV7-2; size: -; CDR3: CASSVTGFGETQYF; DNA: TGTGCCAGCAGCGTGACAGGGTTTGGAGAGACCCAGTACTTC
D: -; J: TRBJ2-7; V: TRBV7-3; size: -; CDR3: CASSKGVAESYEQYF; DNA: TGTGCCAGCAGCAAAGGGGTAGCGGAGTCCTACGAGCAGTACTTC
D: -; J: TRBJ1-5; V: TRBV6-4; size: -; CDR3: CASSGGGNQPQHF; DNA: TGTGCCAGCAGTGGGGGGGGAAATCAGCCCCAGCATTTT
D: -; J: TRBJ1-4; V: TRBV29-1; size: -; CDR3: CSVEETEGSNEKLFF; DNA: TGCAGCGTTGAAGAGACAGAGGGGTCCAATGAAAAACTGTTTTTT